One sample yielded the 7 T cell receptor beta chains listed below, sequenced in a study of blood T cell repertoires in COVID-19. Produced via immunoSEQ multiplex PCR; TCRdb's table is partial and in-frame only. The sample shows tens of thousands of clones, around 77% of them seen only once. Sequenced material: peripheral blood. These receptors came from a man aged 65 to 85 with active or convalescent COVID-19.

There are a few counts of this clone. The chain couples TRBV7-9 to TRBJ2-1, with 11 bases lining up with TRBD2. The CDR3 has 16 amino acids. Germline CDR1 and CDR2: SEHNR and FQNEAQ (reference sequence). With 5 bases clipped from V and 7 bases from J, the junction kept 10 bases outside the gene matches. The CDR3 loop reads CASSPRVSGGANEQFF. In DNA form, the CDR3 reads TGTGCCAGCAGCCCGCGTGTTAGCGGGGGGGCAAATGAGCAGTTCTTC.

The chain carries TRBV19 and TRBJ1-5, with unresolved D. The CDR3 has 14 amino acids. The germline gives CDR1 LNHDA, CDR2 SQIVND (reference sequence). V gave up 4 bases and J gave up 7 bases, with 14 bases separating them. The CDR3 nucleotides read TGTGCCAGTAGTACCCCGGAGGGTTTCCAGCCCCAGCATTTT. Amino acids: CASSTPEGFQPQHF.

This clone was seen ten or more times. As DNA, the CDR3 is TGTGCCAGCAGCCAGCGAGCGGTAACAGATACGCAGTATTTT. Protein sequence: CASSQRAVTDTQYF. V is TRBV7-9 and J is TRBJ2-3; D is possibly TRBD2 (5 bases). Germline CDR1 SEHNR, CDR2 FQNEAQ (reference sequence). V was clipped by 5 bases and J by 3 bases, with 12 bases between them. The CDR3 is 14 residues long. Looking up the rest from reference TRBV7-9 and TRBJ2-3 gives the full variable domain: DTGVSQNPRHKITKRGQNVTFRCDPISEHNRLYWYRQTLGQGPEFLTYFQNEAQLEKSRLLSDRFSAERPKGSFSTLEIQRTEQGDSAMYLCASSQRAVTDTQYFGPGTRLTVL.

This clone was recorded once. V gene TRBV5-4 combines with J gene TRBJ2-7; the match to TRBD1 covers 7 bases. J lost 0 bases, V lost 3 bases, and 6 bases had no gene match. The CDR3 runs 15 residues. CDR1 and CDR2 from the germline V gene are SGHNT and YYREEE (reference sequence). CDR3 nucleotide sequence: TGTGCCAGCAGCTCCGGACAGGTGAGCTCCTACGAGCAGTACTTC. As protein: CASSSGQVSSYEQYF.

The chain joins TRBV11-1 to TRBJ2-1, with 7 bases identical to TRBD1. The length of the CDR3 is 14 residues. Germline trimming cut 2 bases from V and 9 bases from J; bases unmatched to any gene: 7. The germline gives CDR1 SGHAT, CDR2 FQDESV (reference sequence). The CDR3 DNA is TGTGCCAGCAGCTTAAGACAGGGATGGGGTGAGCAGTTCTTC. It codes for CASSLRQGWGEQFF.

The chain employs TRBV11-3 and TRBJ2-3; tentatively, D is TRBD2 (5 bases). V was trimmed by 2 bases and J by 5 bases, leaving 8 bases between them. The germline V gene encodes CDR1 SGHNT and CDR2 YENEEA. This CDR3 region has 13 residues. The CDR3 is CASSLSAGDTQYF. In DNA, the CDR3 is TGTGCCAGCAGCTTATCGGCGGGAGATACGCAGTATTTT.

The chain uses TRBV19 and TRBJ1-6; D remains unclear. This CDR3 has 15 residues. V was shortened by 3 bases and J by 3 bases, with 9 bases between the two germline ends. The V gene's germline CDR1 is LNHDA and CDR2 SQIVND (reference sequence). The DNA of the CDR3 is TGTGCCAGTAGTATGGTGGCAGTCTATAATTCACCCCTCCACTTT. Translating it yields CASSMVAVYNSPLHF. The full variable domain, its missing parts supplied by reference TRBV19 and TRBJ1-6, is DGGITQSPKYLFRKEGQNVTLSCEQNLNHDAMYWYRQDPGQGLRLIYYSQIVNDFQKGDIAEGYSVSREKKESFPLTVTSAQKNPTAFYLCASSMVAVYNSPLHFGNGTRLTVT.